These T cell receptor beta chains were read from a single sample in a study of control samples from healthy donors and cancer patients. Profiling relied on immunoSEQ multiplex PCR, and the TCRdb table lists in-frame clones only, not all of them. The repertoire includes about 120,000 clones, about 89% of them detected once, and 2.9% sits in the top ten. Sequenced: blood. The receptors here all came from a man aged 60 to 69 in good health. CDR3s include the opening cysteine and the closing phenylalanine or tryptophan. Each record gives: CDR3 protein, CDR3 DNA, D gene, V gene, clone size, J gene. A D gene is named only where the DNA matches it firmly. Size is omitted from some rows. Given values are once, few, many or a class for expanded clones.

CDR3: CASTPGGIRGTQYF
DNA: TGTGCCAGCACTCCGGGGGGGATCCGGGGAACCCAGTACTTC
D: TRBD2
V: TRBV7-2
size: few
J: TRBJ2-5

CDR3: CASSKSYTEAFF
DNA: TGTGCCAGCAGTAAGTCCTATACTGAAGCTTTCTTT
D: .
V: TRBV28
size: .
J: TRBJ1-1

CDR3: CAISQGRENQPQHF
DNA: TGTGCCATCAGTCAAGGCAGGGAAAATCAGCCCCAGCATTTT
D: .
V: TRBV10-3
size: .
J: TRBJ1-5

CDR3: CATSDLPGNTQYF
DNA: TGTGCCACCAGTGATTTGCCGGGGAATACGCAGTATTTT
D: .
V: TRBV24-1
size: .
J: TRBJ2-3

CDR3: CASSDSLIRGYTF
DNA: TGTGCCAGCAGTGACAGTTTGATCCGTGGCTACACCTTC
D: .
V: TRBV6-1
size: .
J: TRBJ1-2

CDR3: CASSADRGPTDTQYF
DNA: TGTGCCAGCAGCGCAGACAGGGGACCCACAGATACGCAGTATTTT
D: TRBD1
V: TRBV9
size: few
J: TRBJ2-3

CDR3: CASSQKPGIYNSPLHF
DNA: TGTGCCAGCAGCCAAAAACCAGGGATTTATAATTCACCCCTCCACTTT
D: .
V: TRBV3-1/TRBV3-2
size: .
J: TRBJ1-6

CDR3: CASSTGWDTEAFF
DNA: TGTGCCAGCAGCACAGGGTGGGACACTGAAGCTTTCTTT
D: .
V: TRBV12-3/TRBV12-4
size: few
J: TRBJ1-1

CDR3: CASTIDGRSNSPLHF
DNA: TGTGCCAGCACCATAGACGGACGGAGTAATTCACCCCTCCACTTT
D: .
V: TRBV2
size: .
J: TRBJ1-6

CDR3: CASTLTYQPQHF
DNA: TGTGCCAGCACTCTGACCTATCAGCCCCAGCATTTT
D: .
V: TRBV28
size: .
J: TRBJ1-5

CDR3: CASKTGQGKYEQYF
DNA: TGTGCCAGTAAAACGGGACAGGGCAAGTACGAGCAGTACTTC
D: TRBD1
V: TRBV28
size: .
J: TRBJ2-7

CDR3: CASSPGTSTDTQYF
DNA: TGTGCTAGCAGCCCTGGGACTTCCACAGATACGCAGTATTTT
D: .
V: TRBV7-7
size: .
J: TRBJ2-3

CDR3: CASSLAGLNYGYTF
DNA: TGTGCCAGCAGTTTGGCAGGCCTCAACTATGGCTACACCTTC
D: .
V: TRBV27
size: .
J: TRBJ1-2

CDR3: CASSRGQERDTEAFF
DNA: TGTGCCAGTAGTAGGGGCCAGGAACGTGACACTGAAGCTTTCTTT
D: .
V: TRBV19
size: .
J: TRBJ1-1

CDR3: CASSQLVSGNTIYF
DNA: TGTGCCAGCAGCCAACTCGTTTCTGGAAACACCATATATTTT
D: .
V: TRBV3-1/TRBV3-2
size: .
J: TRBJ1-3

CDR3: CASRPPGLAVNEQFF
DNA: TGTGCCAGCAGGCCACCGGGACTAGCGGTCAATGAGCAGTTCTTC
D: TRBD2
V: TRBV6-5
size: .
J: TRBJ2-1

CDR3: CASSSTAGTETQYF
DNA: TGTGCCAGCTCATCAACAGCGGGGACAGAGACCCAGTACTTC
D: TRBD2
V: TRBV18
size: .
J: TRBJ2-5

CDR3: CASSNTRQITYGYTF
DNA: TGCGCCAGCAGCAATACTCGACAGATAACCTATGGCTACACCTTC
D: .
V: TRBV4-1
size: .
J: TRBJ1-2

CDR3: CASSRDRELTSNQPQHF
DNA: TGTGCCAGCAGTCGGGACAGGGAGCTTACTAGCAATCAGCCCCAGCATTTT
D: TRBD1
V: TRBV7-2
size: .
J: TRBJ1-5

CDR3: CASSLGQFLNTEAFF
DNA: TGTGCCAGCAGCTTAGGACAGTTCCTGAACACTGAAGCTTTCTTT
D: .
V: TRBV11-2
size: .
J: TRBJ1-1

CDR3: CASSPGTVETF
DNA: TGTGCCAGCAGTCCCGGGACAGTGGAAACCTTC
D: TRBD1
V: TRBV12-3/TRBV12-4
size: .
J: TRBJ1-2

CDR3: CASSSSTDLNTEAFF
DNA: TGCGCCAGCAGCTCTAGTACAGATCTGAACACTGAAGCTTTCTTT
D: .
V: TRBV5-1
size: .
J: TRBJ1-1

CDR3: CASSLGTGGWPQHF
DNA: TGTGCCAGCAGCTTGGGGACAGGGGGTTGGCCCCAGCATTTT
D: TRBD1
V: TRBV5-4
size: few
J: TRBJ1-5

CDR3: CASSSGTPAYEQYF
DNA: TGTGCCAGCAGCTCCGGAACACCAGCCTACGAGCAGTACTTC
D: .
V: TRBV7-9
size: .
J: TRBJ2-7

CDR3: CASSRRTGTDTQYF
DNA: TGTGCCAGCAGCCGCCGGACAGGTACAGATACGCAGTATTTT
D: TRBD1
V: TRBV3-1/TRBV3-2
size: .
J: TRBJ2-3

CDR3: CASSVTPSDSPLHF
DNA: TGTGCCAGCAGCGTAACCCCCTCAGACTCACCCCTCCACTTT
D: .
V: TRBV9
size: .
J: TRBJ1-6

CDR3: CASSESGFRGNQPQHF
DNA: TGTGCCAGCAGTGAAAGCGGGTTTCGGGGCAATCAGCCCCAGCATTTT
D: .
V: TRBV2
size: once
J: TRBJ1-5

CDR3: CASSFRGSTAYEQYF
DNA: TGTGCCAGCAGTTTTCGGGGCAGTACAGCCTACGAGCAGTACTTC
D: .
V: TRBV28
size: .
J: TRBJ2-7

CDR3: CASSPRGLENEKLFF
DNA: TGCGCCAGCAGCCCCAGGGGCCTAGAAAATGAAAAACTGTTTTTT
D: .
V: TRBV5-1
size: few
J: TRBJ1-4

CDR3: CASRPPGAGANVLTF
DNA: TGTGCCAGCAGGCCCCCGGGGGCTGGGGCCAACGTCCTGACTTTC
D: .
V: TRBV7-3
size: once
J: TRBJ2-6

CDR3: CASRAQGSYEQYF
DNA: TGTGCCAGCAGAGCACAGGGCTCCTACGAGCAGTACTTC
D: .
V: TRBV27
size: .
J: TRBJ2-7

CDR3: CASSYLGVSYNEQFF
DNA: TGTGCCAGCAGTTACCTCGGGGTCTCCTACAATGAGCAGTTCTTC
D: .
V: TRBV6-5
size: .
J: TRBJ2-1

CDR3: CSASQGSSWQETQYF
DNA: TGCAGTGCTAGTCAGGGGTCGAGTTGGCAAGAGACCCAGTACTTC
D: .
V: TRBV20-1
size: .
J: TRBJ2-5

CDR3: CASSFPHRGSNQPQHF
DNA: TGTGCCAGCAGCTTTCCCCACAGGGGTAGCAATCAGCCCCAGCATTTT
D: TRBD1
V: TRBV7-6
size: .
J: TRBJ1-5

CDR3: CSFVTGSNQPQHF
DNA: TGCAGCTTTGTGACGGGTAGCAATCAGCCCCAGCATTTT
D: .
V: TRBV29-1
size: .
J: TRBJ1-5

CDR3: CASSPSQGARTGELFF
DNA: TGTGCCAGCTCACCCTCCCAGGGGGCGCGGACCGGGGAGCTGTTTTTT
D: TRBD1
V: TRBV18
size: .
J: TRBJ2-2

CDR3: CASSNLYQPQHF
DNA: TGTGCCAGCAGCAACCTCTACCAGCCCCAGCATTTT
D: .
V: TRBV21-1
size: once
J: TRBJ1-5

CDR3: CASSILDREANEQYF
DNA: TGTGCCAGCAGTATTCTGGACAGGGAGGCGAACGAGCAGTACTTC
D: TRBD1
V: TRBV28
size: .
J: TRBJ2-7

CDR3: CASSEGEGGQGLVGTQYF
DNA: TGTGCCAGCAGTGAAGGGGAAGGGGGACAGGGGTTAGTTGGTACGCAGTATTTT
D: TRBD1
V: TRBV2
size: .
J: TRBJ2-3

CDR3: CATSDYNTEAFF
DNA: TGTGCCACCAGTGATTATAACACTGAAGCTTTCTTT
D: .
V: TRBV24-1
size: .
J: TRBJ1-1

CDR3: CASSFDLASTYEQYF
DNA: TGTGCCAGCAGCTTCGACCTAGCGAGTACTTACGAGCAGTACTTC
D: .
V: TRBV11-1
size: .
J: TRBJ2-7